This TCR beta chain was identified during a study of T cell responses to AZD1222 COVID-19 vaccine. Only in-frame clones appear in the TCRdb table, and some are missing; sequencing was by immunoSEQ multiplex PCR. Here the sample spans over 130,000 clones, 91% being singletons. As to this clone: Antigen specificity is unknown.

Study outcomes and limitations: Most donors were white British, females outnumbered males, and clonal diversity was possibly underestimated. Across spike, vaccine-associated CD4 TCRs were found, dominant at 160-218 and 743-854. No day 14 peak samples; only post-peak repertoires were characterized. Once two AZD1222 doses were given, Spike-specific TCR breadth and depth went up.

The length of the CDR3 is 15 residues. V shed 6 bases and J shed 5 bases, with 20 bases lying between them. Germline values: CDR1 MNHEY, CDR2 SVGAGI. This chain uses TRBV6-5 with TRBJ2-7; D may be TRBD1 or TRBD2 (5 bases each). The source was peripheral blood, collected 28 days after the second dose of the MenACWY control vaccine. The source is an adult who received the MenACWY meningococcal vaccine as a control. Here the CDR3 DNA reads TGTGCCAGCAGCCCCACTAGGAAAAGGGGTGACGAGCAGTACTTC. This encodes CASSPTRKRGDEQYF.